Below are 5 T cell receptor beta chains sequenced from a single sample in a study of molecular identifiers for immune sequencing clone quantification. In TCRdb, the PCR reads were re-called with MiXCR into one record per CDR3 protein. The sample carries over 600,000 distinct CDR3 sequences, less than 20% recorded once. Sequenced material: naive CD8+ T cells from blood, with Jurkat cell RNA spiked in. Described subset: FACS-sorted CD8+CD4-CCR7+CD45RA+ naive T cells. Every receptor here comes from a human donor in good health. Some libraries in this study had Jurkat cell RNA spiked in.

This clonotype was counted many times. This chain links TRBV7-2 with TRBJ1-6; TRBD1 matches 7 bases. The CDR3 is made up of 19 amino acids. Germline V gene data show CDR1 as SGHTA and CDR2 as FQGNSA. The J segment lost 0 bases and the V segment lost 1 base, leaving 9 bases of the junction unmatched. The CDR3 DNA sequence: TGTGCCAGCAGCTTAGGAAGTGTGACAGGGATCTCCTATAATTCACCCCTCCACTTT. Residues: CASSLGSVTGISYNSPLHF.

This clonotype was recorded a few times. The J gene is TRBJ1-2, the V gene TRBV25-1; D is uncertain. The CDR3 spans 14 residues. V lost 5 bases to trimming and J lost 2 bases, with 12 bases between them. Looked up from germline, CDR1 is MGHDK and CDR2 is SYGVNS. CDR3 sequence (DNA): TGTGCCAGCAGTATCCGGTCGAGGAACTATGGCTACACCTTC. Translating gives CASSIRSRNYGYTF.

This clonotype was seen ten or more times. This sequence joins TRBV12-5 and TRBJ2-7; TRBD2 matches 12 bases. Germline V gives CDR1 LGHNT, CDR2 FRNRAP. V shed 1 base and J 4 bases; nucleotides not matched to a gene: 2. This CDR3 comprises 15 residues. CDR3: CASGLEGLAGYEQYF. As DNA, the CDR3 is TGTGCTAGTGGTTTGGAAGGACTAGCGGGGTACGAGCAGTACTTC.

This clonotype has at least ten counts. CDR3 in DNA: TGCGCCAGCAGTGAGTCGGTGGGGGTCGCGAACACTGAAGCTTTCTTT. Translation gives CASSESVGVANTEAFF. The gene calls are TRBV10-2 and TRBJ1-1; possibly TRBD1 for D (5 bases). V lost 0 bases and J 1 base, leaving 12 bases between the germline ends. The CDR3 consists of 16 residues. Germline assignment: CDR1 WSHSY and CDR2 SAAADI.

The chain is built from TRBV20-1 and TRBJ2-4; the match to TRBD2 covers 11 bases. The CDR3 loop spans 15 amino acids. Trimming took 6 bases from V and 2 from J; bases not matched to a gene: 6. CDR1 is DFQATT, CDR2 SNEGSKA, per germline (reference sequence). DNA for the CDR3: TGCAGTGCCTTTAGCGGGAGGGAATCCAAAAACATTCAGTACTTC. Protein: CSAFSGRESKNIQYF.